Described below is a single T cell receptor beta chain sequence and its context. No antigen is known for it. At one boundary the junction diverges from the germline segment, which might be a read error. cDNA was synthesized by template-switch 5'RACE using a primer with a 10-nucleotide random unique molecular identifier that tagged each TCR transcript. Each sequencing run produced over 160 million TCR-beta sequences covering 15-18 subjects. Total RNA was extracted with the RNeasy kit. Using the KAPA Real-time Library Amplification kit, TCR-beta VDJ regions were amplified with primers for the TCR constant region and the 5'RACE anchor. Sample indexes and Illumina adaptors were added in a first PCR, after which library yield was increased in a second PCR. After Ampure bead purification, the roughly 650 bp TCR product was size-selected on a 2% E-gel SizeSelection system. Before pooling, library quality was assessed on a Bioanalyzer, concentration was determined with Qubit, and library quantification was performed with the Kapa Library Quantification kit. An Illumina HiSeq 2500 sequenced the libraries paired-end 2 x 150 bp. To increase sequence diversity, about 24-32% phiX was spiked into each library pool. The paper's processing steps were these. The UMI-based MiGEC pipeline processed quality-filtered reads and removed over 75% of raw TCR sequences during error correction. IMGT germline references were used for alignment of VDJ genes, and clonotypes were defined by a unique CDR3 amino acid sequence together with V-J genes. Clonal expansion, Shannon diversity and CDR3 relatedness were evaluated with VDJtools (CalcPairwiseDistances, ClusterSamples), while phylogenetic trees were built in CLCbio workbench. Using coefficient-of-variation modelling across technical triplicates, the study counted a clone as expanded if it had at least 8 unique UMIs. Through fastp at Q25 and MiXCR, TCRdb rebuilt clones from the public reads, retaining in-frame beta chains. Merged by CDR3 protein, the rows form single entries marked with the most common genes and DNA. These V and J calls derive from TCRdb rather than the authors' analysis. In all, the sample holds roughly 60,000 distinct CDR3 sequences, and roughly an eighth of those were seen once. The biggest ten clones account for over 1.5% of the sample.

The data were obtained in a study of neurological immune-mediated disorders (dated by TCRdb to about 2019). Context from the whole study: Using UMI-based sequencing, the study compared peripheral blood TCR-beta repertoires from patients with HTLV-I-associated myelopathy (HAM/TSP), patients with multiple sclerosis, and healthy controls. Alongside PBMC samples, the set of approximately 100 TCR-beta libraries contained longitudinal samples, technical triplicates, and paired CD4+ and CD8+ T-cell subsets that had been sorted. Of the approximately 66 subjects in the cohort, some 15 were HAM/TSP patients, about 34 were multiple sclerosis patients, and 20 were healthy controls.

The healthy controls were volunteers from blood banks in Maryland, USA. For the unsorted PBMC libraries, 2 million PBMCs were stored in RNAlater at -80 degrees C until RNA extraction and were used to generate the libraries. Peripheral blood was subjected to Ficoll-Hypaque density gradient centrifugation to isolate PBMCs, which were then cryopreserved in liquid nitrogen. Measured from the cysteine to the phenylalanine, the CDR3 is 15 residues long. The CDR3 DNA has 45 bases and is translated from base 1. The germline V gene (reference sequence) provides CDR1 MNHEY and CDR2 SMNVEV. What the research found in general, with its limitations: No identical CDR3 amino acid sequences were shared among expanded clones across subjects, suggesting private TCR-beta repertoires in all groups. TCR clonal expansion was highest in HAM/TSP patients and lowest in MS patients, with MS patients falling below even healthy controls.

Sequenced input: PBMCs. The chain employs TRBV27 and TRBJ2-1; 10 of the junction bases match TRBD2. This TCR was recovered from a man in his sixties in good health. The DNA sequence is given as TGTGCCAGCAGCCCACTAGCGGGGAGGCCCAATGAGCAGTTCTTT. It translates as CASSPLAGRPNEQFF.